The rows below give T cell receptor beta chains drawn from one sample of a study of blood T cells in healthy people across ages. In TCRdb, the 5' RACE reads were re-called with MiXCR into one record per CDR3 protein. This table has fewer than 800,000 distinct CDR3 sequences, 25% appearing once. These sequences were also reported in another study, on T cells of mothers and their children.

The material sequenced was blood. These receptors were taken from a boy younger than 18 in good health. Each CDR3 is given with its conserved first and last residue. The D gene is left open where the match is weak. Size tells how often a clone was seen (once, few, many) or the class of an expanded clone, and some rows leave it out.

>TRBJ2-5|-|TRBV20-1|-
CSADSNQETQYF
TGCAGTGCTGACAGTAACCAAGAGACCCAGTACTTC
>TRBJ2-5|-|TRBV12-3/TRBV12-4|once
CASSASRASLQETQYF
TGTGCCAGCAGCGCATCCCGGGCTTCCCTCCAAGAGACCCAGTACTTC
>TRBJ2-5|TRBD1|TRBV24-1|few
CATSGSPGGAGETQYF
TGTGCCACCAGTGGCTCCCCAGGGGGCGCGGGGGAGACCCAGTACTTC
>TRBJ1-2|-|TRBV7-2|once
CTSSLAGWAGVFIGVGYTF
TGTACCAGCAGCTTAGCTGGTTGGGCAGGGGTATTTATTGGCGTTGGCTACACCTTC
>TRBJ2-7|-|TRBV5-1|-
CASSFARGAGYEQYF
TGCGCCAGCAGCTTTGCGAGGGGCGCGGGCTACGAGCAGTACTTC
>TRBJ2-1|TRBD2|TRBV28|few
CASSLIAGGTYNEQFF
TGTGCCAGCAGTTTAATCGCGGGGGGGACCTACAATGAGCAGTTCTTC
>TRBJ2-3|-|TRBV15|-
CATSGSTDDTQYF
TGTGCCACCAGCGGGTCTACCGATGATACGCAGTATTTT
>TRBJ1-1|TRBD1|TRBV6-2/TRBV6-3|-
CASSYMAGGAGDTEAFF
TGTGCCAGCAGTTATATGGCAGGGGGCGCCGGGGACACTGAAGCTTTCTTT
>TRBJ2-5|-|TRBV28|-
CASSPSAGPMMTQYF
TGTGCCAGCAGTCCGTCGGCAGGGCCCATGATGACCCAGTACTTC
>TRBJ1-1|-|TRBV20-1|-
CSADWDGEAFF
TGCAGTGCTGATTGGGACGGTGAAGCTTTCTTT
>TRBJ2-7|-|TRBV29-1|few
CSVEGVTGSPSYEQYF
TGCAGCGTTGAGGGGGTCACAGGTTCCCCCTCCTACGAGCAGTACTTC
>TRBJ2-1|TRBD1|TRBV6-1|few
CASGTGVWEQFF
TGTGCCAGCGGGACAGGGGTATGGGAGCAGTTCTTC
>TRBJ2-7|-|TRBV20-1|few
CSARDPTAGWEQYF
TGCAGTGCTAGAGATCCTACGGCGGGGTGGGAGCAGTACTTC
>TRBJ1-2|TRBD1|TRBV28|-
CASSFRGLGYGYTF
TGTGCCAGCAGTTTTAGGGGGCTTGGCTATGGCTACACCTTC
>TRBJ2-5|-|TRBV20-1|few
CSAREGGLESGQETQYF
TGCAGTGCTAGAGAGGGGGGTCTTGAATCAGGCCAAGAGACCCAGTACTTC
>TRBJ1-1|-|TRBV29-1|-
CSVATFSTEAFF
TGCAGCGTGGCGACTTTCTCCACTGAAGCTTTCTTT
>TRBJ2-7|TRBD1|TRBV20-1|few
CSARDRRFSYEQYF
TGCAGTGCTAGGGACAGGCGGTTCTCCTACGAGCAGTACTTC
>TRBJ1-4|-|TRBV12-5|-
CASGPTDSNEKLFF
TGTGCTAGTGGGCCGACAGACTCCAATGAAAAACTGTTTTTT
>TRBJ2-7|TRBD1|TRBV28|-
CAGSLTTGGPYEQYF
TGTGCCGGCAGTTTAACTACAGGGGGACCCTACGAGCAGTACTTC
>TRBJ2-7|-|TRBV24-1|few
CATSAGHLLKQYF
TGTGCCACCAGTGCTGGACATTTACTTAAGCAGTACTTC
>TRBJ2-7|TRBD1|TRBV2|-
CASSRTGGHSYEQYF
TGTGCCAGCAGCCGGACAGGGGGGCATTCTTACGAGCAGTACTTC
>TRBJ1-2|-|TRBV20-1|few
CSASWDTPNYGYTF
TGCAGTGCTAGTTGGGACACTCCTAACTATGGCTACACCTTC
>TRBJ1-4|-|TRBV4-1|-
CASSQDGGQEKLFF
TGCGCCAGCAGCCAAGACGGGGGGCAAGAAAAACTGTTTTTT
>TRBJ2-2|-|TRBV14|few
CASSKIGNTGELFF
TGTGCCAGCAGCAAAATAGGGAACACCGGGGAGCTGTTTTTT